These 19 T cell receptor beta chains were all obtained from the same sample, sequenced in a study of T cell responses to AZD1222 COVID-19 vaccine. Clones were read by immunoSEQ multiplex PCR, and TCRdb kept only the in-frame ones, dropping some. Seen here are about 150,000 clones, roughly nine tenths observed once, and the top ten hold 2.6%. This specimen was peripheral blood, taken on day 0 of AZD1222 vaccination. All receptors derive from an adult in good health.

The gene calls are TRBV2 and TRBJ1-2, with 10 nucleotides matching TRBD1. There are 14 residues in the CDR3. V lost 7 bases and J lost 2; bases outside the gene matches: 4. The V gene's germline CDR1 is SNHLY and CDR2 FYNNEI. The CDR3 nucleotides read TGTGCCAGCACGGGACAGGGGCTGAACTATGGCTACACCTTC. Its protein is CASTGQGLNYGYTF.

The gene calls are TRBV30 and TRBJ2-1; D is unclear. The CDR3 length is 13 residues. V lost 0 bases and J lost 3, with 6 bases in between. The germline gives CDR1 GTSNPN, CDR2 SVGIG (reference sequence). The DNA of the CDR3 is TGTGCCTGGAGTGTGGGTTTCTACAATGAGCAGTTCTTC. Translation: CAWSVGFYNEQFF.

The chain has TRBV4-1 and TRBJ2-7, with 8 nucleotides matching TRBD1. Germline V gene data show CDR1 as MGHRA and CDR2 as YSYEKL. V was clipped by 0 bases and J by 3 bases; unmatched bases: 13. This CDR3 region has 18 residues. CDR3 nucleotides: TGCGCCAGCAGCCAAGAAGGACCGGGACAGGATTACCTCTACGAGCAGTACTTC. Encoded protein: CASSQEGPGQDYLYEQYF.

The chain has TRBV30 and TRBJ2-5; a possible D gene is TRBD1 (5 bases). The CDR3 covers 14 residues. The germline V and J ends were trimmed by 0 bases and 1 base, with 9 bases remaining between them. Germline-derived CDR1 and CDR2 are GTSNPN and SVGIG (reference sequence). The CDR3 bases are TGTGCCTGGAGTGTTTTAGGGGTCCAAGAGACCCAGTACTTC. Encoded protein: CAWSVLGVQETQYF.

This chain connects TRBV6-5 to TRBJ2-3, with 8 bases identical to TRBD2. The V and J ends lost 4 bases and 3 bases, in that order; junction bases with no gene match: 6. The germline gives CDR1 MNHEY, CDR2 SVGAGI. CDR3 length: 15 amino acids. CDR3 in DNA: TGTGCCAGCAGTTCGCCCGGGAGGGCTACAGATACGCAGTATTTT. Its protein product is CASSSPGRATDTQYF.

This sequence joins TRBV2 and TRBJ1-4; D not certain. Germline CDR1 is SNHLY and CDR2 is FYNNEI. The V and J ends lost 0 bases and 8 bases respectively, with 10 bases between them. The CDR3 has 14 amino acids. CDR3 DNA: TGTGCCAGCAGTGAAGCGCTTTCAAGGGAAAAACTGTTTTTT. Encoded protein: CASSEALSREKLFF.

This clone was detected only a few times. The chain employs TRBV19 and TRBJ1-1, with 11 bases matching TRBD1. The V gene's germline CDR1 is LNHDA and CDR2 SQIVND (reference sequence). V lost 5 bases and J lost 6; bases outside the gene matches: 14. The CDR3 is 17 residues long. This CDR3 is CASSPYGQGAPGAEAFF. In DNA form, the CDR3 reads TGTGCCAGTAGTCCATACGGACAGGGGGCCCCAGGGGCTGAAGCTTTCTTT.

This clone was counted a single time. The chain uses TRBV6-6 and TRBJ2-7; D is undetermined. The CDR3 has 14 residues. V lost 0 bases to trimming and J lost 6 bases, with 12 bases between them. CDR1 and CDR2 (germline): MNHNY, SVGAGI (reference sequence). CDR3 nucleotides: TGTGCCAGCAGTTACTCGACTTCAAGCATCGAGCAGTACTTC. Amino acids: CASSYSTSSIEQYF.

The J gene is TRBJ2-3, the V gene TRBV18; D is unresolved. V was cut by 3 bases and J by 5 bases, with 12 bases left in between. The CDR3 has 14 residues. The germline gives CDR1 KGHSH, CDR2 LQKENI. DNA of the CDR3: TGTGCCAGCTCACCGATCCCCTCCGGAGATACGCAGTATTTT. Residues: CASSPIPSGDTQYF.

This clone was counted only a few times. The chain couples TRBV10-1 to TRBJ2-5, with TRBD1 matching over 8 bases. Germline CDR1 and CDR2: WNHNN and SYGVQD (reference sequence). With 6 bases clipped from V and 1 base from J, the junction kept 7 bases outside the gene matches. The CDR3 extends over 15 amino acids. The CDR3 reads CASSDGTGAQETQYF. The CDR3 DNA reads as TGCGCCAGCAGCGATGGGACAGGTGCCCAAGAGACCCAGTACTTC.

The chain couples TRBV3-1 (or the pseudogene TRBV3-2) to TRBJ2-5; tentatively, D is TRBD2 (7 bases). CDR1 is LGHDT, CDR2 YNNKEL, per germline (reference sequence). V was trimmed by 1 base and J by 10 bases, leaving 13 bases between them. The CDR3 length is 13 residues. CDR3: CASSQVNREGQYF. CDR3 nucleotide sequence: TGTGCCAGCAGCCAAGTTAACAGGGAGGGCCAGTACTTC.

This clone was observed a handful of times. Here the CDR3 DNA reads TGTGCCAGCAGTTTAGCTAACAACTACGAGCAGTACTTC. This sequence encodes CASSLANNYEQYF. The rearrangement joins TRBV12-3 or TRBV12-4 to TRBJ2-7, with D hard to call. The V and J ends lost 0 bases and 3 bases respectively, with 6 bases between them. The CDR3 has 13 amino acids.

This chain connects TRBV28 to TRBJ1-3, with D uncertain. Trimming cost V 8 bases and J 1 base, with 0 bases left between them. The CDR3 runs 10 residues. Germline CDR1 reads MDHEN; CDR2 reads SYDVKM. Written as DNA, the CDR3 is TGTGCCAGCTCTGGAAACACCATATATTTT. Its translation: CASSGNTIYF.

The chain couples TRBV29-1 to TRBJ1-1; 7 bases match TRBD1. CDR3 size: 13 residues. The germline gives CDR1 SQVTM, CDR2 ANQGSEA. V shed 7 bases, J shed 0 bases, and the junction held 5 bases outside the gene matches. This chain's CDR3 is CSAAGQMNTEAFF. CDR3 bases: TGCAGCGCCGCGGGACAGATGAACACTGAAGCTTTCTTT.

The J gene is TRBJ2-1, the V gene TRBV19; TRBD2 agrees at 12 bases. Germline CDR1 and CDR2: LNHDA and SQIVND (reference sequence). Trimming cost V 3 bases and J 6 bases; bases outside gene matches: 9. This CDR3 contains 17 residues. The CDR3: CASSIGLAGLWGNEQFF. The CDR3 DNA sequence: TGTGCCAGTAGTATTGGACTAGCGGGACTCTGGGGCAATGAGCAGTTCTTC.

The chain recombines TRBV2 with TRBJ2-1; 11 nucleotides align to TRBD2. From germline, CDR1 is SNHLY and CDR2 FYNNEI. V lost 4 bases and J lost 0; bases outside the gene matches: 14. This CDR3 contains 20 residues. This chain's CDR3 is CASSANRLAGTGGSYNEQFF. The CDR3 DNA sequence: TGTGCCAGCAGTGCAAATCGACTAGCGGGAACGGGGGGCTCCTACAATGAGCAGTTCTTC. The full variable domain, with the rest looked up from reference TRBV2 and TRBJ2-1, is EPEVTQTPSHQVTQMGQEVILRCVPISNHLYFYWYRQILGQKVEFLVSFYNNEISEKSEIFDDQFSVERPDGSNFTLKIRSTKLEDSAMYFCASSANRLAGTGGSYNEQFFGPGTRLTVL.

The chain joins TRBV10-3 to TRBJ2-4; D may be TRBD1 (5 bases). V was shortened by 6 bases and J by 9 bases, with 9 bases between the two germline ends. The CDR3 is made up of 11 amino acids. Germline V CDR1 and CDR2: ENHRY, SYGVKD. This CDR3 is CAISEGAIQYF. CDR3 in DNA: TGTGCCATCAGCGAAGGGGCCATTCAGTACTTC.

The gene calls are TRBV7-9 and TRBJ1-2; no clear D gene. Germline V CDR1 and CDR2: SEHNR, FQNEAQ (reference sequence). Between the trimmed V and J ends, which lost 1 base and 8 bases, there was a span of 11 bases. The length of the CDR3 is 13 residues. The CDR3 DNA follows: TGTGCCAGCAGCTTAGAGGCGGTGGGAGGCTACACCTTC. It yields the protein CASSLEAVGGYTF.

The table lists this clone with a few counts. This chain connects TRBV3-1 (or the pseudogene TRBV3-2) to TRBJ2-7; D unresolved. V lost 4 bases to trimming and J lost 2 bases, with 12 bases between them. The V gene's germline CDR1 is LGHDT and CDR2 YNNKEL (reference sequence). The CDR3 has 14 residues. CDR3 nucleotides: TGTGCCAGCAGCCCCGGGCTCCGCCCCTACGAGCAGTACTTC. Amino acids: CASSPGLRPYEQYF.